The 20 T cell receptor beta chains presented below share a single source sample, sequenced in a study of PD-L1 blockade in urothelial cancer. Time point here: peripheral blood 6 weeks after treatment start. Data came from immunoSEQ multiplex PCR; TCRdb stores just in-frame clones and leaves some out. The table has nearly 50,000 clones, under 85% seen once; the top ten hold under 2.5%. The material was PBMCs, obtained around atezolizumab (anti-PD-L1) treatment. The origin of the receptors is a man over 45 with urothelial cancer.

This chain joins TRBV7-8 and TRBJ2-1, with 8 bases matching TRBD2. From germline, CDR1 is SGHVS and CDR2 FQNEAQ. The junction had 11 bases not matched to a gene; V was cut back by 3 bases and J by 7 bases. The CDR3 consists of 16 residues. The CDR3 nucleotides are TGTGCCAGCAGCTTCCAAACAGCGGGAGTGTGGAATGAGCAGTTCTTC. Amino acid sequence: CASSFQTAGVWNEQFF.

This chain links TRBV9 with TRBJ2-7, with TRBD1 matching over 11 bases. This CDR3 contains 14 residues. Germline values: CDR1 SGDLS, CDR2 YYNGEE. The junction had 7 bases not matched to a gene; V was cut back by 4 bases and J by 7 bases. As DNA, the CDR3 is TGTGCCAGCAGCCTTGGACAGGGGGCTGTTGAGCAGTACTTC. Its translation is CASSLGQGAVEQYF.

The chain links TRBV5-5 to TRBJ2-1, with 7 positions matching TRBD2. The CDR3 length is 15 residues. Germline-derived CDR1 and CDR2 are SGHKS and YYEKEE (reference sequence). The J segment lost 2 bases and the V segment lost 3 bases, leaving 5 bases of the junction unmatched. In DNA form, the CDR3 reads TGTGCCAGCAGCTGGAGGGCGGGGGCCTACAATGAGCAGTTCTTC. Translated: CASSWRAGAYNEQFF.

V is TRBV30 and J is TRBJ1-1; TRBD1 might be the D (5 bases). Trimming took 3 bases from V and 2 from J, leaving 13 bases between them. The germline V gene has CDR1 GTSNPN and CDR2 SVGIG (reference sequence). The length of the CDR3 is 14 residues. Here the CDR3 reads CAWREGAVNTEAFF. CDR3 in DNA: TGTGCCTGGAGGGAAGGGGCAGTAAACACTGAAGCTTTCTTT.

V and J are TRBV6-4 and TRBJ2-7, with 9 bases that match TRBD2. The germline CDR1 and CDR2 sequences are MRHNA and SNTAGT. This CDR3 is built from 15 residues. The ends lost 3 bases at V and 7 bases at J; junction bases unmatched: 10. This chain's CDR3 is CASSEAASGIGEQYF. The CDR3 region has the DNA TGTGCCAGCAGTGAAGCTGCTAGCGGGATTGGGGAGCAGTACTTC.

The V and J genes are TRBV10-3 and TRBJ1-2; 10 bases fit TRBD1. Germline CDR1 is ENHRY and CDR2 is SYGVKD. This CDR3 has 13 amino acids. With 6 bases clipped from V and 6 bases from J, the junction kept 4 bases outside the gene matches. The CDR3 spells CAISPGTGDGYTF. CDR3 sequence (DNA): TGTGCCATCAGCCCCGGGACAGGGGATGGCTACACCTTC.

The chain has TRBV5-1 and TRBJ1-1; D unresolved. Germline lookup yields CDR1 SGHRS and CDR2 YFSETQ. V shed 0 bases and J shed 0 bases, with 6 bases lying between them. The CDR3 runs 14 residues. The CDR3 here is CASSLGSMNTEAFF. The DNA for the CDR3 is TGCGCCAGCAGCTTGGGCTCTATGAACACTGAAGCTTTCTTT.

The rearrangement links TRBV28 to TRBJ2-3, with 10 nucleotides matching TRBD1. Germline V gene lookup returns CDR1 MDHEN and CDR2 SYDVKM. V gave up 5 bases and J gave up 6 bases; unmatched junction bases: 8. The CDR3 is 15 amino acids. The CDR3 spells CASSQSTGGRDTQYF. DNA of the CDR3: TGTGCCAGCAGTCAATCGACAGGGGGCAGGGATACGCAGTATTTT.

The rearrangement uses TRBV5-1 and TRBJ2-7, with 7 bases matching TRBD1. This CDR3 region has 13 residues. Germline loops: CDR1 SGHRS, CDR2 YFSETQ. V lost 2 bases and J lost 6; bases outside the gene matches: 5. CDR3 in amino acids: CASSFRQGGEQYF. In DNA, the CDR3 is TGCGCCAGCAGCTTCCGACAGGGCGGCGAGCAGTACTTC.

The chain joins TRBV9 to TRBJ2-1; 8 nucleotides line up with TRBD1. Unmatched junction bases numbered 12, after V lost 0 bases and J lost 4 bases. Germline assignment: CDR1 SGDLS and CDR2 YYNGEE. This CDR3 has 18 amino acids. DNA of the CDR3: TGTGCCAGCAGCGTAGAACCCCAGGACAGGGCGGGATACAATGAGCAGTTCTTC. Translation gives CASSVEPQDRAGYNEQFF.

The V gene is TRBV7-3, the J gene TRBJ2-1, with TRBD2 matching over 10 bases. The germline V gene has CDR1 SGHTA and CDR2 FQGTGA. The length of the CDR3 is 17 residues. After removal of 1 base from V and 9 bases from J, the junction contained 12 bases not matched to a gene. CDR3 loop: CASSLKDRSGGVGEQFF. CDR3 bases: TGTGCCAGCAGCTTAAAGGACCGGAGCGGGGGGGTTGGTGAGCAGTTCTTC.

V is TRBV5-1 and J is TRBJ1-2; 10 bases match TRBD1. Germline V gives CDR1 SGHRS, CDR2 YFSETQ. The trim removed 4 bases at V and 6 bases at J, leaving 9 bases unmatched. This CDR3 has 15 amino acids. Here the CDR3 reads CASSPSGTGDDGYTF. The CDR3 nucleotides read TGCGCCAGCAGCCCTTCCGGGACAGGGGACGATGGCTACACCTTC.

The chain is built from TRBV19 and TRBJ1-2; tentatively, D is TRBD1 (6 bases). The CDR3 runs 14 residues. Germline loops: CDR1 LNHDA, CDR2 SQIVND (reference sequence). Deletions cut 1 base from V and 5 bases from J, with 11 bases between. CDR3 coding DNA: TGTGCCAGTAGTATAGGACAGGTGCTATATGGCTACACCTTC. Its protein product is CASSIGQVLYGYTF. Together with reference TRBV19 and TRBJ1-2, the CDR3 gives the full variable domain: DGGITQSPKYLFRKEGQNVTLSCEQNLNHDAMYWYRQDPGQGLRLIYYSQIVNDFQKGDIAEGYSVSREKKESFPLTVTSAQKNPTAFYLCASSIGQVLYGYTFGSGTRLTVV.

This chain connects TRBV2 to TRBJ1-2; TRBD1 aligns across 7 bases. V was clipped by 6 bases and J by 3 bases; unmatched bases: 10. There are 15 residues in the CDR3. The germline V gene encodes CDR1 SNHLY and CDR2 FYNNEI. The CDR3 sequence: CASRRDSRWYYGYTF. The DNA of the CDR3 is TGTGCCAGCAGAAGGGACAGCCGCTGGTACTATGGCTACACCTTC.

This chain links TRBV5-4 with TRBJ2-3; D is perhaps TRBD2 (7 bases). V was clipped by 2 bases and J by 2 bases, with 12 bases between them. The CDR3 sequence is 15 residues long. The germline CDR1 and CDR2 sequences are SGHNT and YYREEE (reference sequence). The CDR3 DNA is TGTGCCAGCAGCTTAGGGGGAGGGATCACAGATACGCAGTATTTT. Its translation: CASSLGGGITDTQYF.

The chain is built from TRBV7-2 and TRBJ2-7, with a possible D match to TRBD1 (5 bases). With 5 bases removed from V and 4 bases from J, the gap between germline ends came to 12 bases. Per the germline V gene, CDR1 is SGHTA and CDR2 is FQGNSA. This CDR3 contains 13 residues. The CDR3 region is CASSGPGPYEQYF. DNA of the CDR3: TGTGCCAGCAGCGGACCAGGGCCTTACGAGCAGTACTTC.

V is TRBV6-1 and J is TRBJ1-2; no clear D gene. V dropped 2 bases and J dropped 7 bases, with 11 bases sitting between them. Germline CDR1 is MNHNS and CDR2 is SASEGT. This CDR3 contains 13 residues. The CDR3 DNA is TGTGCCAGCAGTGAACTCTCTACGGGTGGCTACACCTTC. It codes for CASSELSTGGYTF.

This clone was seen only once. The chain combines TRBV6-8 with TRBJ2-3; D gene uncertain. The V end was cut by 4 bases, the J end by 2 bases, with 13 bases between. The CDR3 runs to 15 residues. Germline V gene lookup returns CDR1 MNHGY and CDR2 SAAAGT. Here the CDR3 DNA reads TGTGCCAGCAGTTTGGTCAGTATATTCACAGATACGCAGTATTTT. Amino acid sequence: CASSLVSIFTDTQYF.

The rearrangement uses TRBV7-3 and TRBJ2-3; 8 nucleotides match TRBD2. The CDR3 sequence is 14 residues long. Germline V lookup: CDR1 SGHTA, CDR2 FQGTGA. V was pared by 3 bases and J by 4 bases, with 3 bases of the junction left unmatched. The CDR3: CASSLGRGADTQYF. As DNA, the CDR3 is TGTGCCAGCAGCTTGGGGCGGGGGGCAGATACGCAGTATTTT.

This clone was counted a single time. The chain uses TRBV4-2 and TRBJ2-3; TRBD2 aligns across 8 bases. V lost 10 bases and J lost 4; bases outside the gene matches: 10. The CDR3 totals 14 residues. CDR1 LGHNA and CDR2 YNFKEQ come from the germline V gene. As DNA, the CDR3 is TGTGCCACGGGAGCGGGAGAGGTATCAGATACGCAGTATTTT. Encoded protein: CATGAGEVSDTQYF.